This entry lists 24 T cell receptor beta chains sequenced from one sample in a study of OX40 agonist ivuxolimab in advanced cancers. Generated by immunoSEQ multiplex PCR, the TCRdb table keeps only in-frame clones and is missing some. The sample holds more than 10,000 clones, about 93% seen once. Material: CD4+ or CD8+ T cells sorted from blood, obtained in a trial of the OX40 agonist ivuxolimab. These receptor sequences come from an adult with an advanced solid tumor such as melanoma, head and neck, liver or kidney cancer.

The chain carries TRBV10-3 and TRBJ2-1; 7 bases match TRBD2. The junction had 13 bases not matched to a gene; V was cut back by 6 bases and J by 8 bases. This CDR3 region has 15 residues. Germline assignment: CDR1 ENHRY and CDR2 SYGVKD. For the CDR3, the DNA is TGTGCCATCAGCCTGGGGACTATCTTGGGGGATGAGCAGTTCTTC. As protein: CAISLGTILGDEQFF.

This CDR3 is CASSSTSAHEQYF. The DNA of the CDR3 is TGTGCCAGCAGCTCGACTAGCGCGCACGAGCAGTACTTC. The rearrangement links TRBV11-3 to TRBJ2-7; TRBD2 matches 8 bases. The CDR3 spans 13 residues. With 4 bases clipped from V and 5 bases from J, the junction kept 4 bases outside the gene matches. CDR1 is SGHNT, CDR2 YENEEA, per germline.

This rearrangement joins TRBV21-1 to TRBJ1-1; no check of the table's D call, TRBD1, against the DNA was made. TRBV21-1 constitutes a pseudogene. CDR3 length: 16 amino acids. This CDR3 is CASTRDTKFQNTEAFF. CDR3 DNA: TGTGCCAGCACCCGGGACACCAAATTTCAGAACACTGAAGCTTTCTTT.

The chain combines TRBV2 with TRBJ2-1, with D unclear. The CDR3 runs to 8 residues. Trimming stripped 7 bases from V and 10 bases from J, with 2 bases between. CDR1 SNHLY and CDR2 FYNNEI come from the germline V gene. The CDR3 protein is CASTEQFF. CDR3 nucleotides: TGTGCCAGCACCGAGCAGTTCTTC.

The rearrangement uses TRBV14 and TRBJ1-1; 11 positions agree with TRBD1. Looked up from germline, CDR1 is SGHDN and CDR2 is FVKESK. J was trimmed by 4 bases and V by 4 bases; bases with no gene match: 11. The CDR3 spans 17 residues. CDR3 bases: TGTGCCAGCAGCCGCCTGGGACAGGGGGGAGGTTCCACTGAAGCTTTCTTT. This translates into CASSRLGQGGGSTEAFF.

The CDR3 here is CASRSDSYSNQPQHF. The CDR3, as DNA: TGTGCCAGCAGGTCGGACAGTTATAGCAATCAGCCCCAGCATTTT. The chain recombines TRBV6-1 with TRBJ1-5, with D possibly TRBD1 on 6 matching bases. Germline V gene data show CDR1 as MNHNS and CDR2 as SASEGT. This CDR3 contains 15 residues. V was shortened by 6 bases and J by 0 bases, with 12 bases between the two germline ends.

For the CDR3, the DNA is TGCGCCAGCAGCCAAGAGGGACTAGCGGAGAGAGCAGATACGCAGTATTTT. Residues: CASSQEGLAERADTQYF. The rearrangement links TRBV4-1 to TRBJ2-3; 11 nucleotides agree with TRBD2. Germline assignment: CDR1 MGHRA and CDR2 YSYEKL. The CDR3 is 17 amino acids. Germline trimming cut 0 bases from V and 4 bases from J; bases unmatched to any gene: 6.

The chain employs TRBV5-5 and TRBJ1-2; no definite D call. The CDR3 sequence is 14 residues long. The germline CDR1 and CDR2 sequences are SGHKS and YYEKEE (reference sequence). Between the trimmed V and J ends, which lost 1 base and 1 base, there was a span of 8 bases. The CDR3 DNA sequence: TGTGCCAGCAGCTTGCTCCAGTATAACTATGGCTACACCTTC. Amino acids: CASSLLQYNYGYTF.

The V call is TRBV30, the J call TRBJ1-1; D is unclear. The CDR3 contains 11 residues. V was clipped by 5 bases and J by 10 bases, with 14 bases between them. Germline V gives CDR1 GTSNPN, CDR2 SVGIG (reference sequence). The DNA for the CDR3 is TGTGCCTGGCGACTTGGACTCGGAGCTTTCTTT. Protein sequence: CAWRLGLGAFF. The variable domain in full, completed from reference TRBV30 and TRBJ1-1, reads SQTIHQWPATLVQPVGSPLSLECTVEGTSNPNLYWYRQAAGRGLQLLFYSVGIGQISSEVPQNLSASRPQDRQFILSSKKLLLSDSGFYLCAWRLGLGAFFGQGTRLTVV.

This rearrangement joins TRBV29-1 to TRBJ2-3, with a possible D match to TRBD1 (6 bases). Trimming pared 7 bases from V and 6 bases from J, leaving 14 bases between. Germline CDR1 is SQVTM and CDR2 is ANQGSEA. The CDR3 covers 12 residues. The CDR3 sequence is CSGGQPVDTQYF. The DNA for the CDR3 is TGCAGCGGCGGACAGCCCGTCGATACGCAGTATTTT.

CDR3 protein: CASSVEASYEQYF. CDR3 sequence (DNA): TGTGCCAGCAGCGTAGAGGCAAGCTACGAGCAGTACTTC. This chain connects TRBV9 to TRBJ2-7; D remains unclear. Germline CDR1 reads SGDLS; CDR2 reads YYNGEE. This CDR3 has 13 residues. Trimming left V 0 bases short and J 3 bases short, with 7 bases between.

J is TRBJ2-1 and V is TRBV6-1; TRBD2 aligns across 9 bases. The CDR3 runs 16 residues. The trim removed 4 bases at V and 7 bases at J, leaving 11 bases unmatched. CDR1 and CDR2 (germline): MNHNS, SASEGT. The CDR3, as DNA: TGTGCCAGCAGTGGGCCGGCGGGAGGGCCGGTAAATGAGCAGTTCTTC. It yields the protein CASSGPAGGPVNEQFF.

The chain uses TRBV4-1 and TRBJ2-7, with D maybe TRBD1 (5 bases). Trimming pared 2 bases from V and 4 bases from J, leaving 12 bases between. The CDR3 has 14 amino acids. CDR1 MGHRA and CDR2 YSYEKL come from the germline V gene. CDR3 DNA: TGCGCCAGCAGCCAACGACCTAGGGGATACGAGCAGTACTTC. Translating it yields CASSQRPRGYEQYF.

The CDR3 DNA reads TGTGCCATCAGTGAGTCCGAGGAGGGGGGCTACGAGCAGTACTTC. Its protein is CAISESEEGGYEQYF. The chain couples TRBV10-3 to TRBJ2-7, with D perhaps given as TRBD1 or TRBD2 (6 bases each). CDR1 and CDR2 from the germline V gene are ENHRY and SYGVKD. V was trimmed by 0 bases and J by 3 bases, leaving 12 bases between them. This CDR3 comprises 15 residues.

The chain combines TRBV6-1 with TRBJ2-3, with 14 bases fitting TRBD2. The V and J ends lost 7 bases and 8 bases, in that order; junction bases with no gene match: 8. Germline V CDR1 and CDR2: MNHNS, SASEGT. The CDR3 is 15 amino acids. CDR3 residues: CASIKGLAGAGTQYF. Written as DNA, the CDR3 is TGTGCCAGCATTAAGGGACTAGCGGGAGCAGGTACGCAGTATTTT.

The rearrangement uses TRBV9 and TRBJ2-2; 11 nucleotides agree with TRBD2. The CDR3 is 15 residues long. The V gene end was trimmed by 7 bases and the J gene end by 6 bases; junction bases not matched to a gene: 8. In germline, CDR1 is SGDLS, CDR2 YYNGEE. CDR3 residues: CASRPSSGGAGELFF. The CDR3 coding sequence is TGTGCCAGCCGACCGAGTAGCGGGGGGGCCGGGGAGCTGTTTTTT.

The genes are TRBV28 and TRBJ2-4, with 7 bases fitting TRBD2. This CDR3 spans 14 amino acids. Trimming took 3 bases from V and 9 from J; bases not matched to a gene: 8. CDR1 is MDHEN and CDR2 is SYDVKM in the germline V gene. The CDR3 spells CASSFPGGVGIQYF. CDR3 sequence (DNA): TGTGCCAGCAGTTTTCCGGGAGGCGTGGGCATTCAGTACTTC.

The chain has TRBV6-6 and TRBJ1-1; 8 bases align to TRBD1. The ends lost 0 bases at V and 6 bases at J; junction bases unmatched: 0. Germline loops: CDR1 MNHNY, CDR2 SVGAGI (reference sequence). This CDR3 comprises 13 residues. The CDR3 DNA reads TGTGCCAGCAGTTACTCGACAGGGGCTGAAGCTTTCTTT. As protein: CASSYSTGAEAFF.

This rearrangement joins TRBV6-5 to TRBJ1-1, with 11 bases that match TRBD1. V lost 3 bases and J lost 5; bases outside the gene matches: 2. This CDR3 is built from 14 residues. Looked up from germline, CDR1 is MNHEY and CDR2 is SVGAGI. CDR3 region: CASSYGQGATEAFF. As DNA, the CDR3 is TGTGCCAGCAGTTATGGACAGGGGGCTACTGAAGCTTTCTTT.

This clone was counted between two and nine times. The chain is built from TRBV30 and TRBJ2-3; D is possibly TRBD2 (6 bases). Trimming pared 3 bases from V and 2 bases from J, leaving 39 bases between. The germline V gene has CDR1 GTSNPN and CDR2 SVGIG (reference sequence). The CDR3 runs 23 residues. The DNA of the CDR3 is TGTGCCTGGAGGCCCAAATTGGTCCTCCTAGCGTTGTGGGCTTGGCGTAACACAGATACGCAGTATTTT. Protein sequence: CAWRPKLVLLALWAWRNTDTQYF.

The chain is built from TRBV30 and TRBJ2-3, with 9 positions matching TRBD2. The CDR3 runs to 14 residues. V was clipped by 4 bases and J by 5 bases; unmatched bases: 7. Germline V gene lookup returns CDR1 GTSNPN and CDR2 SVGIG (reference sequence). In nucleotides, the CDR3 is TGTGCCTGGATCGCGGGAGGGCCTCAAGATACGCAGTATTTT. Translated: CAWIAGGPQDTQYF. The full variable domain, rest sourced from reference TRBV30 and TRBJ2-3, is SQTIHQWPATLVQPVGSPLSLECTVEGTSNPNLYWYRQAAGRGLQLLFYSVGIGQISSEVPQNLSASRPQDRQFILSSKKLLLSDSGFYLCAWIAGGPQDTQYFGPGTRLTVL.

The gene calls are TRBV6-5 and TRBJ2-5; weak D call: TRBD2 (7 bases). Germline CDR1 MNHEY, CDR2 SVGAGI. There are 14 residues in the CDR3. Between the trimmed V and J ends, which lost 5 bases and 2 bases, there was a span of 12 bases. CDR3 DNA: TGTGCCAGCAGTCACGGGGGGCAGCAAGAGACCCAGTACTTC. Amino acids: CASSHGGQQETQYF.

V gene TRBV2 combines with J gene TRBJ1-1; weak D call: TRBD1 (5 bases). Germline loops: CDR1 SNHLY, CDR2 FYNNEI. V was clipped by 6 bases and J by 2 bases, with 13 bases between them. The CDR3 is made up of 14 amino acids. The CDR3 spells CASSLGPDNTEAFF. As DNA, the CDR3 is TGTGCCAGCAGCCTGGGGCCAGATAACACTGAAGCTTTCTTT.

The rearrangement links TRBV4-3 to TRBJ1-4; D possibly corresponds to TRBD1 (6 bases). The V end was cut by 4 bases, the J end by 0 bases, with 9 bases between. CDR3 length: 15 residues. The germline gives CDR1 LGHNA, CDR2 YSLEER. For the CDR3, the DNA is TGCGCCAGCAGCCGAGACAGGACAACTAATGAAAAACTGTTTTTT. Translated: CASSRDRTTNEKLFF.